This TCR beta chain was profiled in a study of identical twins. The donor group consisted entirely of healthy Caucasians. A note on this clonotype: Its antigen is unknown.

TCRdb re-called the 5' RACE reads through MiXCR, storing one row per CDR3 protein. This table has fewer than 550,000 distinct CDR3 sequences, about 13% appearing once. General study results and limits: Cross-sectional statistics, not tracking of the same donors, supported the conclusions. Alpha sequences out of frame and shared by twins had excess low generation probability.

V gave up 5 bases and J gave up 10 bases, with 15 bases separating them. The CDR3 covers 13 residues. Germline CDR1 ENHRY, CDR2 SYGVKD. The same sample was also used in a study of yellow fever vaccine responses in identical twins.

The receptor's source is a young woman in good health. Input material: CD4+ T cells sorted from blood. This sequence joins TRBV10-3 and TRBJ2-4, with D possibly TRBD2 on 7 matching bases. The CDR3 DNA is TGTGCCATCAGTTCCGACAGGCGGGGGATTCAGTACTTC. This codes for CAISSDRRGIQYF.